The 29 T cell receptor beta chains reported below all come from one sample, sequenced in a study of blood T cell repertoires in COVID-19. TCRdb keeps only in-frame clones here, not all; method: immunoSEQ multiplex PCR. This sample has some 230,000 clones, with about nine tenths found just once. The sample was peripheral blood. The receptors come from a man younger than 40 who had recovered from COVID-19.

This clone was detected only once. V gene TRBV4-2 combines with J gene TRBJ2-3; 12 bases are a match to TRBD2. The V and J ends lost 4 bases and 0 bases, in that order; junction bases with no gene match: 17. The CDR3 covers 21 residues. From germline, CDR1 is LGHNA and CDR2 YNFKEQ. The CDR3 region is CASSRIFRASGGAGSTDTQYF. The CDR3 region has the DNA TGTGCCAGCAGCCGCATCTTCAGGGCTAGCGGGGGGGCCGGAAGCACAGATACGCAGTATTTT.

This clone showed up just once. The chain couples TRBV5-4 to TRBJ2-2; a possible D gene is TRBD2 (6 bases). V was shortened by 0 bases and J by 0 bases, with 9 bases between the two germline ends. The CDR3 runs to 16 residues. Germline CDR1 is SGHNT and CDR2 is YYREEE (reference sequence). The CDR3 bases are TGTGCCAGCAGCTTGGCCGGGGGAGCGAACACCGGGGAGCTGTTTTTT. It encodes CASSLAGGANTGELFF.

CDR3 DNA: TGCGCCAGCAGCTTTCAGGGGCCCGCAGAGACCCAGTACTTC. Protein product: CASSFQGPAETQYF. The chain is built from TRBV5-1 and TRBJ2-5, with TRBD1 as a possible D gene (6 bases). This CDR3 comprises 14 residues. Trimming took 2 bases from V and 4 from J, leaving 12 bases between them. Per germline, CDR1 SGHRS and CDR2 YFSETQ.

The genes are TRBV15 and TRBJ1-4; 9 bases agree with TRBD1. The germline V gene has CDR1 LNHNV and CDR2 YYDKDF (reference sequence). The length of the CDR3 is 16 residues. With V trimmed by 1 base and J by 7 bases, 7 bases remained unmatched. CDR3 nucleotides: TGTGCCACCAGCAGAGCCAACAGGGGGCGAGGTGAAAAACTGTTTTTT. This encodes CATSRANRGRGEKLFF.

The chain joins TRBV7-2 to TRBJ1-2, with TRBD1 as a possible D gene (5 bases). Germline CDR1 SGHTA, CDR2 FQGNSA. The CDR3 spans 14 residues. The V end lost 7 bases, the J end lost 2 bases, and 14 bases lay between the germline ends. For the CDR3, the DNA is TGTGCCAGCAACACCGTGGAGGGGAACTATGGCTACACCTTC. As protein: CASNTVEGNYGYTF. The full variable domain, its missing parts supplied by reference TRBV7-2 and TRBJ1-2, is GAGVSQSPSNKVTEKGKDVELRCDPISGHTALYWYRQSLGQGLEFLIYFQGNSAPDKSGLPSDRFSAERTGGSVSTLTIQRTQQEDSAVYLCASNTVEGNYGYTFGSGTRLTVV.

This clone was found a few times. Here the CDR3 reads CASSEQTARGRNTIYF. The CDR3 coding sequence is TGTGCCAGCAGTGAACAGACAGCGAGGGGGAGAAACACCATATATTTT. This chain connects TRBV6-1 to TRBJ1-3, with a weak D call TRBD1 (6 bases). V gave up 2 bases and J gave up 5 bases, with 16 bases separating them. The CDR3 is 16 residues long. Germline V gene sequence: CDR1 MNHNS, CDR2 SASEGT.

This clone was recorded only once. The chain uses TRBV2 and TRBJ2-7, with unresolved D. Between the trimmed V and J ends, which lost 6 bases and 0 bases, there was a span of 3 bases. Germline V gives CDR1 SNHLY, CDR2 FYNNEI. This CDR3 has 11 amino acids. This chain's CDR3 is CASRASYEQYF. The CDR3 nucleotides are TGTGCCAGCAGGGCCTCCTACGAGCAGTACTTC.

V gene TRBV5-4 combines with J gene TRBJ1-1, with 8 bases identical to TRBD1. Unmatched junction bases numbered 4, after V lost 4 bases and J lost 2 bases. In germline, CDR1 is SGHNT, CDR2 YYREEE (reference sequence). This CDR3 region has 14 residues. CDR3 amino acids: CASSPGQGNTEAFF. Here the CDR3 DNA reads TGTGCCAGCAGCCCCGGACAGGGTAACACTGAAGCTTTCTTT.

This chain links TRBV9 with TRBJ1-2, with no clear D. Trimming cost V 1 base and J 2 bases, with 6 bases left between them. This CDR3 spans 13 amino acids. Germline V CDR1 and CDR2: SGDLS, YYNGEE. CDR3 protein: CASSVSPNYGYTF. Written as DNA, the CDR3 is TGTGCCAGCAGCGTAAGCCCGAACTATGGCTACACCTTC.

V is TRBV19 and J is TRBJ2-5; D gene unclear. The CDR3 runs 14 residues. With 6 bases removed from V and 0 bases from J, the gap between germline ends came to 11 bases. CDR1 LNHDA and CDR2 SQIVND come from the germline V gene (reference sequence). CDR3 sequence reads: CASSTKPYQETQYF. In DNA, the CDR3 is TGTGCCAGTAGCACCAAGCCTTACCAAGAGACCCAGTACTTC.

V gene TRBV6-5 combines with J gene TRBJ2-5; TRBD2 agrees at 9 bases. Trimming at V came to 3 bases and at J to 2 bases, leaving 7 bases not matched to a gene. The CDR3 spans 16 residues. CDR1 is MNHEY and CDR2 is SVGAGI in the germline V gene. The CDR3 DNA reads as TGTGCCAGCAGTTATTTGCGGGGGGGCGGTCAAGAGACCCAGTACTTC. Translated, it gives CASSYLRGGGQETQYF.

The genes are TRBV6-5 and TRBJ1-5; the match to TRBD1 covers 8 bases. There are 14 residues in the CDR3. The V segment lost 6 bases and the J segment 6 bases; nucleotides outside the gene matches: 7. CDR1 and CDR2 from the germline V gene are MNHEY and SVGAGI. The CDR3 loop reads CASRRTGNVQPQHF. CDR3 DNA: TGTGCCAGCAGAAGGACAGGGAACGTTCAGCCCCAGCATTTT.

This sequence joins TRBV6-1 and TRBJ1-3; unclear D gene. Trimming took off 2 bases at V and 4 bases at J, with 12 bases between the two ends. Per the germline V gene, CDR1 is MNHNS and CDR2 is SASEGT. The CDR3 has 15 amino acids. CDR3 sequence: CASSELGGRGNTIYF. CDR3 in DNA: TGTGCCAGCAGTGAACTCGGAGGGAGGGGAAACACCATATATTTT.

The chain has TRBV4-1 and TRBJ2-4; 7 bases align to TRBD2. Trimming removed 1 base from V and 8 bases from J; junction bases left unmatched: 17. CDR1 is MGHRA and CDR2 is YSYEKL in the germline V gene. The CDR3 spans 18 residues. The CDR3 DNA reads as TGCGCCAGCAGCCAAGTGGGTCCAGCGGGGAATACGGGCCACATTCAGTACTTC. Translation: CASSQVGPAGNTGHIQYF.

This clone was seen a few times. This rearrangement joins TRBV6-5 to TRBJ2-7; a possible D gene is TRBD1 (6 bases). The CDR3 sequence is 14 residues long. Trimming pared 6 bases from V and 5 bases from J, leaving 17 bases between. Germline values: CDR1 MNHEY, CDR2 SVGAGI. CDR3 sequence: CASRSAGAEDEQYF. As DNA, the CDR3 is TGTGCCAGCAGAAGTGCAGGGGCCGAGGACGAGCAGTACTTC.

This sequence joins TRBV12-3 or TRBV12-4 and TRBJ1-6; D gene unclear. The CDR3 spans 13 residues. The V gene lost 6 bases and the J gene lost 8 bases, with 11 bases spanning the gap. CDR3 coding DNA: TGTGCCAGCAGCCCCTTCCCTTATTCACCCCTCCACTTT. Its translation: CASSPFPYSPLHF.

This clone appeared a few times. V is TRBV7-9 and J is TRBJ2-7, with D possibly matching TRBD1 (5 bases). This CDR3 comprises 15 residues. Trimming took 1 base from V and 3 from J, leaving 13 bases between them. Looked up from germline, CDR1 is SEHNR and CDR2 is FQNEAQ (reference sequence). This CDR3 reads CASSLVLGLNYEQYF. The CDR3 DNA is TGTGCCAGCAGCTTAGTCCTGGGGCTCAACTACGAGCAGTACTTC.

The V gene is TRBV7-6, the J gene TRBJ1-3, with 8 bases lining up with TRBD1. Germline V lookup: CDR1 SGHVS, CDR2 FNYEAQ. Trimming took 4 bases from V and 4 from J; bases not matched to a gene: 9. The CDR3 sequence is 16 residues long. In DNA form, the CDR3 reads TGTGCCAGCAGCTCCTCGACAGGGGTTCAGGGAAACACCATATATTTT. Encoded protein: CASSSSTGVQGNTIYF. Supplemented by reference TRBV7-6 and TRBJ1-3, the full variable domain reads GAGVSQSPRYKVTKRGQDVALRCDPISGHVSLYWYRQALGQGPEFLTYFNYEAQQDKSGLPNDRFSAERPEGSISTLTIQRTEQRDSAMYRCASSSSTGVQGNTIYFGEGSWLTVV.

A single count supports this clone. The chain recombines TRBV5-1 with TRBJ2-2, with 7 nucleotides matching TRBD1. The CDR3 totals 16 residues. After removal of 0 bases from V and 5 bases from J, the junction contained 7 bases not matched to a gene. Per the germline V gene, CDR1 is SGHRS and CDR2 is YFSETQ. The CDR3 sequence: CASSLESTGWTGELFF. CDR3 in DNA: TGCGCCAGCAGCTTGGAATCGACAGGGTGGACCGGGGAGCTGTTTTTT.

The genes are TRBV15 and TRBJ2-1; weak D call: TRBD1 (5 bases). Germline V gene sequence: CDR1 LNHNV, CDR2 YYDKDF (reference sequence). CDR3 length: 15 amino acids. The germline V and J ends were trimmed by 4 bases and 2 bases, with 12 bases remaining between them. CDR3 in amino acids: CATSIMQGTYNEQFF. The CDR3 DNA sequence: TGTGCCACCAGCATTATGCAGGGCACCTACAATGAGCAGTTCTTC.

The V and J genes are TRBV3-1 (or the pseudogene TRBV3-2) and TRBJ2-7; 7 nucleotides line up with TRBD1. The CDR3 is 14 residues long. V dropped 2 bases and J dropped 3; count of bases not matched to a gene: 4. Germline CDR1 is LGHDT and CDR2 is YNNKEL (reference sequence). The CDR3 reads CASSQRTGLYEQYF. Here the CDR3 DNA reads TGTGCCAGCAGCCAAAGGACAGGACTCTACGAGCAGTACTTC.

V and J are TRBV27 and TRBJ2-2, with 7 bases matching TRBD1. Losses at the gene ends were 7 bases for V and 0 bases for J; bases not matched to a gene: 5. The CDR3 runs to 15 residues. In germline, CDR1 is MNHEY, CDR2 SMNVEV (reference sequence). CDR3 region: CASKLQGANTGELFF. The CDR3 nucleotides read TGTGCCAGCAAACTCCAGGGGGCGAACACCGGGGAGCTGTTTTTT.

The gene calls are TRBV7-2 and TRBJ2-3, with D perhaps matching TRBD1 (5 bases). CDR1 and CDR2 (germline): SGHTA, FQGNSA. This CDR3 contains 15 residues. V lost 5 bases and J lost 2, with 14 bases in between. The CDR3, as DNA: TGTGCCAGCAGCCCCCGGACACTTTCCACAGATACGCAGTATTTT. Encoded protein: CASSPRTLSTDTQYF. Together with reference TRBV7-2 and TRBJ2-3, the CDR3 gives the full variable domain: GAGVSQSPSNKVTEKGKDVELRCDPISGHTALYWYRQSLGQGLEFLIYFQGNSAPDKSGLPSDRFSAERTGGSVSTLTIQRTQQEDSAVYLCASSPRTLSTDTQYFGPGTRLTVL.

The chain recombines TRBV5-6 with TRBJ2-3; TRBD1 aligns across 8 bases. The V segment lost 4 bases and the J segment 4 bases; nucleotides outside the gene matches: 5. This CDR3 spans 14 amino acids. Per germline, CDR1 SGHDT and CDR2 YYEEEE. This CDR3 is CASSPDRVADTQYF. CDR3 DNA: TGTGCCAGCAGCCCGGACAGGGTGGCAGATACGCAGTATTTT.

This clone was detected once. The CDR3 sequence: CARTGTDNYGYTF. CDR3 coding DNA: TGTGCCCGCACGGGGACAGATAACTATGGCTACACCTTC. The chain uses TRBV2 and TRBJ1-2, with 7 bases lining up with TRBD1. V lost 11 bases, J lost 1 base, and 7 bases stayed unmatched. Germline CDR1 and CDR2: SNHLY and FYNNEI. This CDR3 region has 13 residues.

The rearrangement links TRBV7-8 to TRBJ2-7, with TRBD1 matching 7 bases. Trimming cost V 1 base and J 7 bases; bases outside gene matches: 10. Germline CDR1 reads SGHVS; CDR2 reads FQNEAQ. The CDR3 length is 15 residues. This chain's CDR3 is CASSLVGTESLEQYF. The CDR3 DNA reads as TGTGCCAGCAGCTTAGTTGGGACAGAGTCATTAGAGCAGTACTTC.

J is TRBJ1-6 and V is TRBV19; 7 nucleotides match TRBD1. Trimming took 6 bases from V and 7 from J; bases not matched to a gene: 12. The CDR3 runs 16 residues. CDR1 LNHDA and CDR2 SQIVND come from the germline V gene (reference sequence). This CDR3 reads CASSRYPGQSNSPLHF. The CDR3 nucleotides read TGTGCCAGTAGCCGGTATCCGGGACAGTCGAATTCACCCCTCCACTTT.

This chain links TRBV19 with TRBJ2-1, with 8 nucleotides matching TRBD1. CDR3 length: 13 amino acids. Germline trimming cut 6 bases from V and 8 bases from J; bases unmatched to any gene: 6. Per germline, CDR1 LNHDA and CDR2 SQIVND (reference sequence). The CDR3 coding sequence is TGTGCCAGTAGAGGACAGGGACTCGATGAGCAGTTCTTC. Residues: CASRGQGLDEQFF.

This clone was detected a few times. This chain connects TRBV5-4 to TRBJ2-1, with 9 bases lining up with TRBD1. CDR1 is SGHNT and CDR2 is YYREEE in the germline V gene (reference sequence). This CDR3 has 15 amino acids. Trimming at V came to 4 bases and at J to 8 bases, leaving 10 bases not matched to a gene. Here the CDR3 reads CASSPGQGRFDEQFF. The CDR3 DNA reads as TGTGCCAGCAGCCCCGGACAGGGGAGGTTCGATGAGCAGTTCTTC.